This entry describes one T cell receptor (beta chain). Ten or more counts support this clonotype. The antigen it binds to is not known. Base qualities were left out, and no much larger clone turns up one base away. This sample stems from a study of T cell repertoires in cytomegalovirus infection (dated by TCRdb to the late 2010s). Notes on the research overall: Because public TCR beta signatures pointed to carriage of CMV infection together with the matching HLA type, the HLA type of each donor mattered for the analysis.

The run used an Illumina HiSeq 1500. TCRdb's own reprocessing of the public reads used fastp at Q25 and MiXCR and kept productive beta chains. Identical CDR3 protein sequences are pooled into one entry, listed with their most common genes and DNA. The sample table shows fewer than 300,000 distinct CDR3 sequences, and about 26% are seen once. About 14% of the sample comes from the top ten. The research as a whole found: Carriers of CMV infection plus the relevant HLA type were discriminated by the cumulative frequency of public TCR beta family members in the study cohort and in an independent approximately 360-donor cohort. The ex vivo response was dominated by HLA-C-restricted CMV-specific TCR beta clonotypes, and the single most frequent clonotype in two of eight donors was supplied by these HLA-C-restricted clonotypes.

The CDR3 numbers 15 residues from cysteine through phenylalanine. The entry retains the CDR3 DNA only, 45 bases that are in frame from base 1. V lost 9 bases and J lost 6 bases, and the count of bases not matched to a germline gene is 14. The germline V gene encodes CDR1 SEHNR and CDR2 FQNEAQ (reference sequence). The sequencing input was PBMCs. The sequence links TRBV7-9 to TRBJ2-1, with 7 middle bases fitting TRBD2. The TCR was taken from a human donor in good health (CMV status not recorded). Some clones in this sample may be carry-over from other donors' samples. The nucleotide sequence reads TGTGCCAGTGGTCGTGTAACGGGAGGCCTCAATGAGCAGTTCTTC. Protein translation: CASGRVTGGLNEQFF.